The 13 T cell receptor beta chains below come from one sample, sequenced in a study of cytomegalovirus exposure and HLA in healthy donors. 60 Vbeta and 13 Jbeta primers were used in PCR. Data came from immunoSEQ multiplex PCR; TCRdb stores just in-frame clones and leaves some out. This sample carries about 140,000 clones, approximately 80% of them seen once, and the ten largest clones take about 3%. Sequenced: PBMCs. Receptors were obtained from a male donor in good health and CMV-seronegative.

As to this clone: The same CDR3 is also encoded by other DNA sequences in this sample. The chain recombines TRBV2 with TRBJ2-7, with TRBD1 as a possible D gene (5 bases). V lost 2 bases and J lost 3, with 20 bases in between. The CDR3 extends over 17 amino acids. Germline values: CDR1 SNHLY, CDR2 FYNNEI. The DNA of the CDR3 is TGTGCCAGCAGTGAACAGAGACCCCGACAGAACCTCTACGAGCAGTACTTC. It yields the protein CASSEQRPRQNLYEQYF.

On this clone: The sample has other DNA sequences that encode this CDR3 too. The chain combines TRBV7-2 with TRBJ1-5; a weak D match, TRBD1 (5 bases). The CDR3 loop spans 15 amino acids. Trimming removed 2 bases from V and 0 bases from J, with 8 bases in between. Per the germline V gene, CDR1 is SGHTA and CDR2 is FQGNSA. The CDR3 sequence: CASSLRGLSNQPQHF. DNA for the CDR3: TGTGCCAGCAGCTTAAGGGGTCTTAGCAATCAGCCCCAGCATTTT.

The rearrangement uses TRBV5-1 and TRBJ2-1; D is unclear. The CDR3 consists of 12 residues. The V end was cut by 4 bases, the J end by 7 bases, with 9 bases between. From germline, CDR1 is SGHRS and CDR2 YFSETQ. The CDR3 DNA reads as TGCGCCAGCAGCCTTATAATGAATGAGCAGTTCTTC. This sequence encodes CASSLIMNEQFF.

The DNA of the CDR3 is TGTGCCAGCAGCCCCCCTCTCGGGGACTACTCCTACGAGCAGTACTTC. Its translation is CASSPPLGDYSYEQYF. This chain uses TRBV7-9 with TRBJ2-7, with 7 positions matching TRBD2. The junction had 10 bases not matched to a gene; V was cut back by 5 bases and J by 0 bases. Germline V gene sequence: CDR1 SEHNR, CDR2 FQNEAQ (reference sequence). The CDR3 spans 16 residues.

This clone showed up just a few times. The chain carries TRBV5-4 and TRBJ1-2, with 9 bases identical to TRBD1. The CDR3 has 12 amino acids. J gave up 6 bases and V 10 bases, and 7 bases lay outside the gene matches. Germline lookup yields CDR1 SGHNT and CDR2 YYREEE (reference sequence). In DNA, the CDR3 is TGTGCCCTACGCCGACAGGGGGATGGCTACACCTTC. This sequence encodes CALRRQGDGYTF. Using reference TRBV5-4 and TRBJ1-2 for the parts outside the CDR3, the full variable domain is ETGVTQSPTHLIKTRGQQVTLRCSSQSGHNTVSWYQQALGQGPQFIFQYYREEENGRGNFPPRFSGLQFPNYSSELNVNALELDDSALYLCALRRQGDGYTFGSGTRLTVV.

CDR3 loop: CASSALRGRNVYEQYF. In nucleotides, the CDR3 is TGTGCCAGCAGCGCGCTGAGGGGGCGCAACGTCTACGAGCAGTACTTC. The chain employs TRBV7-9 and TRBJ2-7; 7 bases are a match to TRBD1. The CDR3 contains 16 residues. V was clipped by 5 bases and J by 3 bases; unmatched bases: 13. Germline CDR1 and CDR2: SEHNR and FQNEAQ (reference sequence).

J is TRBJ2-3 and V is TRBV2, with D tentatively TRBD2 (6 bases). The CDR3 consists of 14 residues. Trimming pared 5 bases from V and 9 bases from J, leaving 18 bases between. Looked up from germline, CDR1 is SNHLY and CDR2 is FYNNEI. The CDR3 DNA sequence: TGTGCCAGCAGTTGGGACTTAGTCACGGGGACGCAGTATTTT. Translating it yields CASSWDLVTGTQYF.

The chain uses TRBV10-3 and TRBJ2-1, with TRBD2 identical over 7 bases. The CDR3 contains 16 residues. Germline lookup yields CDR1 ENHRY and CDR2 SYGVKD. Losses at the gene ends were 4 bases for V and 0 bases for J; bases not matched to a gene: 6. CDR3 DNA sequence: TGTGCCATCAGTGTCGACACGGGGGGCTCCTACAATGAGCAGTTCTTC. It translates to CAISVDTGGSYNEQFF.

This rearrangement joins TRBV6-1 to TRBJ1-2; no clear D. The CDR3 runs to 15 residues. From germline, CDR1 is MNHNS and CDR2 SASEGT. The germline V and J ends were trimmed by 3 bases and 4 bases, with 15 bases remaining between them. The CDR3 spells CASSEFKEAPYGYTF. For the CDR3, the DNA is TGTGCCAGCAGTGAGTTTAAGGAGGCCCCCTATGGCTACACCTTC.

The gene calls are TRBV28 and TRBJ2-1; no definite D call. This CDR3 is built from 17 residues. V was shortened by 2 bases and J by 7 bases, with 21 bases between the two germline ends. Germline CDR1 is MDHEN and CDR2 is SYDVKM. As DNA, the CDR3 is TGTGCCAGCAGTTTAGTACCCCCCTCTACCCGAGCGAATGAGCAGTTCTTC. It codes for CASSLVPPSTRANEQFF.

This clone was counted between two and nine times. The V and J genes are TRBV1 and TRBJ2-3; TRBD1 is the table's D call, not checked against the DNA. TRBV1 is marked as a pseudogene. CDR3 size: 15 residues. The DNA of the CDR3 is TGCACCAGCAGCCTATTACTAAACAGGGAATATACGCAGTATTTT. It is translated as CTSSLLLNREYTQYF.

This clone was recorded a few times. The chain recombines TRBV6-5 with TRBJ2-1; D is possibly TRBD1 (5 bases). V shed 4 bases and J shed 1 base, with 8 bases lying between them. The V gene's germline CDR1 is MNHEY and CDR2 SVGAGI. The length of the CDR3 is 14 residues. The CDR3 sequence is CASSLGESYNEQFF. DNA for the CDR3: TGTGCCAGCAGTTTAGGGGAATCCTACAATGAGCAGTTCTTC.

This sequence joins TRBV28 and TRBJ2-7; the D is unclear. The CDR3 contains 11 residues. Looked up from germline, CDR1 is MDHEN and CDR2 is SYDVKM. V was clipped by 5 bases and J by 7 bases, with 9 bases between them. Written as DNA, the CDR3 is TGTGCCAGCAGTCAATTCCGGGAGCAGTACTTC. Its translation: CASSQFREQYF.